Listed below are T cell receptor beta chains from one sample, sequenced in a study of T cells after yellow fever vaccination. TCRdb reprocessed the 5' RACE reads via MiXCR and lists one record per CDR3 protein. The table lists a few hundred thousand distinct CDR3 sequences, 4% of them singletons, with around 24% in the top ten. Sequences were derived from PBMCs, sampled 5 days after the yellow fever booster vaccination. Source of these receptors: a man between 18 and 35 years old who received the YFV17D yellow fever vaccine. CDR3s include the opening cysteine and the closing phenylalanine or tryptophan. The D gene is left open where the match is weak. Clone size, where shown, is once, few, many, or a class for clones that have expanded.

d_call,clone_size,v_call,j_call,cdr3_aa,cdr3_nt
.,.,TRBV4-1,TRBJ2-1,CASSQERLNEQFF,TGCGCCAGCAGCCAAGAGAGACTCAATGAGCAGTTCTTC
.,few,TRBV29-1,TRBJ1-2,CSVEQAGGYTF,TGCAGCGTTGAACAGGCCGGGGGCTACACCTTC
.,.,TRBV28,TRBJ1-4,CASSSQGEGEKLFF,TGTGCCAGCAGTTCACAGGGCGAGGGTGAAAAACTGTTTTTT
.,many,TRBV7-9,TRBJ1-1,CASSLWGGFEAFF,TGTGCCAGCAGCTTATGGGGGGGCTTTGAAGCTTTCTTT
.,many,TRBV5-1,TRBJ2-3,CASSLDFRDLTDTQYF,TGCGCCAGCAGCTTGGACTTTAGGGACCTCACAGATACGCAGTATTTT
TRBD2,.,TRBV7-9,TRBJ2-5,CASSQGLAGVTQYF,TGTGCCAGCAGCCAGGGACTAGCGGGGGTTACCCAGTACTTC
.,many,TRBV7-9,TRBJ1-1,CASSDHTEAFF,TGTGCCAGCAGCGATCACACTGAAGCTTTCTTT
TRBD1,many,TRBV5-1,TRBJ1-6,CASSWGQGGSYNSPLHF,TGCGCCAGCAGCTGGGGACAGGGCGGCTCCTATAATTCACCCCTCCACTTT
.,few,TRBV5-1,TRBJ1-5,CASSLGDSRVQPQHF,TGCGCCAGCAGCCTCGGGGACTCCCGGGTTCAGCCCCAGCATTTT
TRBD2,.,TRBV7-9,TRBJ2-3,CASNDLGLAGPTDTQYF,TGTGCCAGCAACGACCTCGGACTAGCGGGGCCCACAGATACGCAGTATTTT
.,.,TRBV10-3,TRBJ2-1,CAIGDGSSYNEQFF,TGTGCCATCGGGGACGGTAGCTCCTACAATGAGCAGTTCTTC
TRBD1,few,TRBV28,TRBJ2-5,CASSFHGTGRETQYF,TGTGCCAGCAGTTTCCATGGGACAGGGAGGGAGACCCAGTACTTC
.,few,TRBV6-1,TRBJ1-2,CASSEFHAKYYGYTF,TGTGCCAGCAGTGAATTCCATGCCAAATACTATGGCTACACCTTC
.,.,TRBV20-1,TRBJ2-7,CSATGLATYEQYF,TGCAGTGCTACTGGACTGGCGACCTACGAGCAGTACTTC
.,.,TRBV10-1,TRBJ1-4,CASSEPEGSNEKLFF,TGCGCCAGCAGTGAGCCGGAGGGGAGTAATGAAAAACTGTTTTTT
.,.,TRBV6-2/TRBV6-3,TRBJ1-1,CASSYSSSGSNTEAFF,TGTGCCAGCAGTTACTCCTCTTCGGGGTCCAACACTGAAGCTTTCTTT